The 15 T cell receptor beta chains reported below all come from one sample, sequenced in a study of radiation and T cells in renal cell carcinoma. Time point meaning: blood 4 weeks post-SBRT, at nephrectomy. Treatment described: 15 Gy SBRT to primary tumor, nephrectomy 4 weeks later. Profiled with immunoSEQ multiplex PCR; TCRdb holds only in-frame clones, not every one. Of about 78,000 clones listed, roughly nine tenths are singletons. Sequencing used blood, obtained from a patient whose treatment included radiotherapy and nephrectomy. These receptors all stem from an older woman with renal cell carcinoma.

The chain recombines TRBV15 with TRBJ2-2, with 8 nucleotides matching TRBD1. Germline trimming cut 1 base from V and 4 bases from J; bases unmatched to any gene: 5. Germline V gene sequence: CDR1 LNHNV, CDR2 YYDKDF (reference sequence). This CDR3 has 16 amino acids. CDR3 residues: CATSRGGTGGTGELFF. CDR3 nucleotide sequence: TGTGCCACCAGCAGAGGAGGAACAGGGGGCACCGGGGAGCTGTTTTTT.

The chain combines TRBV10-3 with TRBJ2-1; D gene uncertain. Between the trimmed V and J ends, which lost 0 bases and 9 bases, there was a span of 18 bases. Per the germline V gene, CDR1 is ENHRY and CDR2 is SYGVKD. The CDR3 sequence is 16 residues long. CDR3 residues: CAISESLGVSVVEQFF. The CDR3 DNA reads TGTGCCATCAGTGAGTCTCTTGGGGTCTCTGTTGTTGAGCAGTTCTTC.

The CDR3 nucleotides are TGTGCCAGCAGCTTGGCAGGACAGGGGGCAACAAAGACCCAGTACTTC. This gives the protein CASSLAGQGATKTQYF. The chain couples TRBV5-5 to TRBJ2-5; the match to TRBD1 covers 11 bases. The trim removed 0 bases at V and 6 bases at J, leaving 7 bases unmatched. The CDR3 runs 16 residues. The germline V gene has CDR1 SGHKS and CDR2 YYEKEE (reference sequence).

The chain joins TRBV18 to TRBJ2-3; TRBD1 or TRBD2 may be the D gene (5 bases each). The CDR3 has 18 residues. Germline V lookup: CDR1 KGHSH, CDR2 LQKENI. V was trimmed by 2 bases and J by 0 bases, leaving 18 bases between them. CDR3 residues: CASSPTRGGKGSTDTQYF. The CDR3 DNA reads as TGTGCCAGCTCACCAACGCGTGGGGGTAAGGGGAGCACAGATACGCAGTATTTT. The variable domain in full, completed from reference TRBV18 and TRBJ2-3, reads NAGVMQNPRHLVRRRGQEARLRCSPMKGHSHVYWYRQLPEEGLKFMVYLQKENIIDESGMPKERFSAEFPKEGPSILRIQQVVRGDSAAYFCASSPTRGGKGSTDTQYFGPGTRLTVL.

The DNA for the CDR3 is TGTGCCAGCAGCTTCAATTACGAGCAGTACTTC. Protein product: CASSFNYEQYF. The chain carries TRBV7-9 and TRBJ2-7, with no clear D. CDR3 size: 11 residues. The germline gives CDR1 SEHNR, CDR2 FQNEAQ (reference sequence). V was trimmed by 3 bases and J by 4 bases, leaving 4 bases between them.

This chain connects TRBV5-4 to TRBJ2-3, with D perhaps matching TRBD2 (7 bases). Germline CDR1 SGHNT, CDR2 YYREEE (reference sequence). The CDR3 runs to 15 residues. Trimming cost V 4 bases and J 5 bases, with 17 bases left between them. The CDR3 loop reads CASSQEGGPGDTQYF. CDR3 coding DNA: TGTGCCAGCAGCCAGGAGGGGGGGCCCGGAGATACGCAGTATTTT. Full variable domain (remainder filled in from reference TRBV5-4 and TRBJ2-3): ETGVTQSPTHLIKTRGQQVTLRCSSQSGHNTVSWYQQALGQGPQFIFQYYREEENGRGNFPPRFSGLQFPNYSSELNVNALELDDSALYLCASSQEGGPGDTQYFGPGTRLTVL.

The chain recombines TRBV7-2 with TRBJ1-5, with TRBD1 matching 9 bases. The CDR3 consists of 14 residues. Germline V gene lookup returns CDR1 SGHTA and CDR2 FQGNSA. With V trimmed by 5 bases and J by 7 bases, 6 bases remained unmatched. CDR3 in DNA: TGTGCCAGCAGCGCGGACAGGGGAGGGCAGCCCCAGCATTTT. Translated: CASSADRGGQPQHF.

The rearrangement uses TRBV7-3 and TRBJ2-5; 12 bases align to TRBD1. This CDR3 contains 16 residues. V trimming: 2 bases; J trimming: 7 bases; junction bases outside the gene matches: 8. Germline loops: CDR1 SGHTA, CDR2 FQGTGA. The chain's CDR3 is CASSLDGTGGASTQYF. CDR3 nucleotide sequence: TGTGCCAGCAGCTTAGATGGGACAGGGGGCGCGTCGACCCAGTACTTC.

The chain has TRBV28 and TRBJ1-4; no clear D. Germline CDR1 and CDR2: MDHEN and SYDVKM. There are 12 residues in the CDR3. Trimming removed 3 bases at V and 10 bases at J, with 9 bases between. The CDR3 DNA reads TGTGCCAGCAGTTTGAACAGCCGAAAACTGTTTTTT. This codes for CASSLNSRKLFF.

This chain uses TRBV6-5 with TRBJ2-1, with TRBD2 matching over 7 bases. The trim removed 4 bases at V and 2 bases at J, leaving 5 bases unmatched. Germline CDR1 reads MNHEY; CDR2 reads SVGAGI. CDR3 length: 15 residues. CDR3 in amino acids: CASSWVAGAYNEQFF. DNA for the CDR3: TGTGCCAGCAGTTGGGTCGCGGGGGCCTACAATGAGCAGTTCTTC.

The V and J genes are TRBV5-4 and TRBJ2-7; TRBD2 agrees at 7 bases. Germline V gives CDR1 SGHNT, CDR2 YYREEE (reference sequence). This CDR3 region has 13 residues. V dropped 4 bases and J dropped 3; count of bases not matched to a gene: 4. CDR3 residues: CASSPASGYEQYF. The CDR3 bases are TGTGCCAGCAGCCCCGCTAGCGGCTACGAGCAGTACTTC. The full variable domain, completed using reference TRBV5-4 and TRBJ2-7, is ETGVTQSPTHLIKTRGQQVTLRCSSQSGHNTVSWYQQALGQGPQFIFQYYREEENGRGNFPPRFSGLQFPNYSSELNVNALELDDSALYLCASSPASGYEQYFGPGTRLTVT.

The chain employs TRBV5-4 and TRBJ2-2; either TRBD1 or TRBD2 may fit D (7 bases each). Germline V CDR1 and CDR2: SGHNT, YYREEE (reference sequence). V lost 4 bases and J 5 bases, leaving 12 bases between the germline ends. The CDR3 has 14 residues. CDR3: CASSGRGGTGELFF. CDR3 bases: TGTGCCAGCAGCGGCAGGGGGGGTACCGGGGAGCTGTTTTTT.

The rearrangement links TRBV5-1 to TRBJ2-2; D is unclear. The CDR3 sequence is 14 residues long. Germline assignment: CDR1 SGHRS and CDR2 YFSETQ. Trimming stripped 6 bases from V and 1 base from J, with 10 bases between. CDR3 DNA sequence: TGCGCCAGCACCGCAATCGGGAACACCGGGGAGCTGTTTTTT. It is translated as CASTAIGNTGELFF.

The V and J genes are TRBV7-8 and TRBJ2-7; D is unclear. The CDR3 consists of 12 residues. Germline V gene lookup returns CDR1 SGHVS and CDR2 FQNEAQ. V lost 6 bases and J lost 6, with 12 bases in between. The CDR3 DNA reads TGTGCCAGCAGTCCTCTCGATGGCGAGCAGTACTTC. This codes for CASSPLDGEQYF.

This chain uses TRBV19 with TRBJ1-2; no definite D call. V gave up 3 bases and J gave up 3 bases, with 14 bases separating them. There are 15 residues in the CDR3. In germline, CDR1 is LNHDA, CDR2 SQIVND (reference sequence). CDR3 DNA sequence: TGTGCCAGTAGTATGACCGCTTTGAGTCACTATGGCTACACCTTC. Translated: CASSMTALSHYGYTF.